The clone carrying this T cell receptor (beta chain) was picked up a small number of times. Its antigen is not identified. The germline V and J ends were trimmed by 1 base and 8 bases, with 2 bases remaining between them. Germline V gives CDR1 LGHNT, CDR2 FRNRAP. This CDR3 is 11 amino acids long. The data derive from a study of CD4 T cells in relation to SARS-CoV-2 and coronaviruses. In the study overall: After roughly 11 days of antigen culture, PBMC TCR beta CDR3s were sequenced. Negative control cultures got HIV-1 Nef peptides or no peptide.

The unexposed donors gave CD4+ T cells in about 2010-2019, prior to COVID-19. After about 11 days of culture, CD4+ T cells were isolated. Testing used SARS-CoV-2 S/N and four cold-coronavirus spikes on unexposed-donor CD4+ T cells, cells permitting. Cultures held roughly 2 million PBMCs per well with around 10 IU/ml IL-2. Some clones are missing from TCRdb's copy, which holds only in-frame ones; the method was immunoSEQ multiplex PCR. This table holds more than 20,000 clones, over 60% found once. Sequencing was carried out using CD4+ T cells from PBMCs, cultured in vitro. The source of this sequence is a human donor in good health. This chain connects TRBV12-5 to TRBJ1-4; no clear D. CDR3 DNA: TGTGCTAGTGGTTTGGAGGAAAAACTGTTTTTT. It codes for CASGLEEKLFF.